Each of the 25 T cell receptor beta chains below was sequenced from the same sample in a study of post-analysis software for immune sequencing data. These TCRs' antigens remain unknown. Study-wide findings and caveats: About five TRBV segments, including TRBV5-6, TRBV5-1 and TRBV20-1, were more frequent in patients than controls.

The TCR beta cDNA libraries carried unique molecular identifiers. TCRdb passed the PCR reads through MiXCR, listing each CDR3 protein once. The table lists 700,000 to 900,000 distinct CDR3 sequences, 46% of them singletons. Sequenced sample: blood. The receptors stem from a girl aged 10-17 years with multiple sclerosis.

The chain uses TRBV20-1 and TRBJ1-1, with a possible D match to TRBD1 (6 bases). Germline CDR1 is DFQATT and CDR2 is SNEGSKA (reference sequence). The V end lost 7 bases, the J end lost 0 bases, and 15 bases lay between the germline ends. The CDR3 consists of 14 residues. The CDR3 DNA follows: TGCAGTGGGATACAGGGCCTTATGAACACTGAAGCTTTCTTT. This sequence encodes CSGIQGLMNTEAFF.

V is TRBV20-1 and J is TRBJ2-5; the D is unclear. The CDR3 length is 13 residues. The V gene's germline CDR1 is DFQATT and CDR2 SNEGSKA (reference sequence). Trimming took 5 bases from V and 0 from J, leaving 10 bases between them. The chain's CDR3 is CSAGRLYQETQYF. DNA of the CDR3: TGCAGTGCTGGACGACTTTACCAAGAGACCCAGTACTTC.

This sequence joins TRBV7-2 and TRBJ1-2; D not resolved. Germline V gene data show CDR1 as SGHTA and CDR2 as FQGNSA. Deletions cut 7 bases from V and 0 bases from J, with 12 bases between. The CDR3 contains 14 residues. In DNA, the CDR3 is TGTGCCAGCACCCTCTCCTCAGCTAACTATGGCTACACCTTC. As protein: CASTLSSANYGYTF.

The V call is TRBV20-1, the J call TRBJ2-1; 9 positions agree with TRBD2. The CDR3 is 17 residues long. V lost 3 bases and J lost 5; bases outside the gene matches: 14. Germline V lookup: CDR1 DFQATT, CDR2 SNEGSKA (reference sequence). The CDR3, as DNA: TGCAGTGCTAGGATTTACTGCGGGGGGGGACTCAACAATGAGCAGTTCTTC. Translation gives CSARIYCGGGLNNEQFF.

V gene TRBV11-3 combines with J gene TRBJ2-5; 7 bases map to TRBD1. The CDR3 length is 17 residues. Germline loops: CDR1 SGHNT, CDR2 YENEEA. The junction had 14 bases not matched to a gene; V was cut back by 2 bases and J by 5 bases. CDR3 nucleotides: TGTGCCAGCAGCTTAAGGACAGGCGGAGGTCTTGGGGAGACCCAGTACTTC. Translated, it gives CASSLRTGGGLGETQYF.

The chain combines TRBV12-3 or TRBV12-4 with TRBJ1-4, with 8 bases that match TRBD1. J gave up 12 bases and V 6 bases, and 12 bases lay outside the gene matches. The CDR3 length is 14 residues. The CDR3 nucleotides are TGTGCCAGCAGCCAGACAGGGGCTACGGGAGAACTGTTTTTT. This sequence encodes CASSQTGATGELFF.

The chain carries TRBV15 and TRBJ2-5; D gene ambiguous. CDR1 is LNHNV and CDR2 is YYDKDF in the germline V gene (reference sequence). V was shortened by 0 bases and J by 5 bases, with 13 bases between the two germline ends. The CDR3 is 15 amino acids. CDR3 DNA: TGTGCCACCAGCAGAGATTCAGCTGACTGGGAGACCCAGTACTTC. This gives the protein CATSRDSADWETQYF.

This chain uses TRBV10-3 with TRBJ1-1; D gene unclear. Trimming pared 3 bases from V and 11 bases from J, leaving 19 bases between. Germline lookup yields CDR1 ENHRY and CDR2 SYGVKD. This CDR3 has 14 amino acids. Written as DNA, the CDR3 is TGTGCCATCAGTGACCCCCCTCGCGGTGGGGATGCTTTCTTT. This encodes CAISDPPRGGDAFF.

This clonotype was found many times. V is TRBV9 and J is TRBJ1-2; D perhaps matches TRBD1 (5 bases). V was shortened by 0 bases and J by 8 bases, with 11 bases between the two germline ends. Germline V gene lookup returns CDR1 SGDLS and CDR2 YYNGEE. This CDR3 is 13 amino acids long. The CDR3 coding sequence is TGTGCCAGCAGCGTAGTGGAGGGGACGGGCTACACCTTC. Protein sequence: CASSVVEGTGYTF.

The V gene is TRBV11-1, the J gene TRBJ2-4, with D possibly being TRBD2 (6 bases). The J call is uncertain, as TRBJ2-7 better fits the DNA end. The CDR3 covers 15 residues. Germline V gives CDR1 SGHAT, CDR2 FQDESV (reference sequence). The CDR3 DNA is TGTGCCAGCAGCCGCGGGGCGGGTGGGCCCTACGAGCAGTACTTC. Its protein product is CASSRGAGGPYEQYF.

In its sample, this clonotype was seen once. This may arise from a read error, as a much more abundant clone is one base away. The V and J genes are TRBV28 and TRBJ2-5; D might be TRBD1 (5 bases). The CDR3 runs to 15 residues. In germline, CDR1 is MDHEN, CDR2 SYDVKM. DNA of the CDR3: TGTGCCAGCAGTCTCCTCAGGGTTGGGCAAGGGACCCAGTACTTC. Its translation is CASSLLRVGQGTQYF.

The CDR3: CATSREAAKNTEAFF. CDR3 DNA sequence: TGTGCCACCAGCAGAGAGGCAGCAAAGAACACTGAAGCTTTCTTT. V usage is TRBV15 and J usage is TRBJ1-1; D call uncertain. CDR1 LNHNV and CDR2 YYDKDF come from the germline V gene (reference sequence). V was pared by 0 bases and J by 1 base, with 9 bases between. The CDR3 loop spans 15 amino acids.

This sequence joins TRBV5-1 and TRBJ2-6; either TRBD1 or TRBD2 may supply D (5 bases each). Trimming took off 2 bases at V and 0 bases at J, with 12 bases between the two ends. The CDR3 runs 17 residues. Per the germline V gene, CDR1 is SGHRS and CDR2 is YFSETQ. The CDR3 DNA is TGCGCCAGCAGCTTAAGGCCAGGGACCTCTGGGGCCAACGTCCTGACTTTC. Translation: CASSLRPGTSGANVLTF.

This clonotype has only a few counts. The chain links TRBV20-1 to TRBJ1-2; the D gene is possibly TRBD1 (6 bases). CDR3 length: 14 residues. With 5 bases removed from V and 8 bases from J, the gap between germline ends came to 21 bases. CDR1 and CDR2 (germline): DFQATT, SNEGSKA (reference sequence). The CDR3 region is CSADPKGEYRGYTF. The CDR3 bases are TGCAGTGCTGACCCGAAGGGGGAGTATAGGGGCTACACCTTC.

A remark on this clonotype: An end of the junction differs from the germline gene, which may be a read error. The CDR3 DNA follows: TGCGCCAGCAGCTTCTCAGAAGCCTACAATGAGCGGTTCTTC. The encoded protein is CASSFSEAYNERFF. V is TRBV5-1 and J is TRBJ2-1; unclear D gene. Germline CDR1 reads SGHRS; CDR2 reads YFSETQ. CDR3 length equals 14 residues.

J is TRBJ2-1 and V is TRBV20-1, with D maybe TRBD1 (6 bases). Germline V gene data show CDR1 as DFQATT and CDR2 as SNEGSKA (reference sequence). The CDR3 extends over 17 amino acids. V was trimmed by 5 bases and J by 0 bases, leaving 20 bases between them. The CDR3: CSARQQGISYSYNEQFF. In DNA, the CDR3 is TGCAGTGCTCGTCAACAGGGAATATCATACTCCTACAATGAGCAGTTCTTC.

The V and J genes are TRBV5-1 and TRBJ2-6; D call uncertain. Germline CDR1 SGHRS, CDR2 YFSETQ. The CDR3 runs to 16 residues. V lost 0 bases and J 0 bases, leaving 7 bases between the germline ends. The CDR3 DNA sequence: TGCGCCAGCAGCTTGGTTCCCTACTCTGGGGCCAACGTCCTGACTTTC. Translation gives CASSLVPYSGANVLTF.

The gene calls are TRBV7-9 and TRBJ2-6, with D possibly being TRBD1 (5 bases). CDR1 SEHNR and CDR2 FQNEAQ come from the germline V gene (reference sequence). The V end lost 4 bases, the J end lost 0 bases, and 13 bases lay between the germline ends. This CDR3 is built from 17 residues. CDR3 region: CASSYGAGDSGANVLTF. CDR3 coding DNA: TGTGCCAGCAGCTATGGGGCAGGCGACTCTGGGGCCAACGTCCTGACTTTC.

This clonotype was seen more than once but under ten times. The chain is built from TRBV29-1 and TRBJ2-3; a possible D gene is TRBD2 (6 bases). The CDR3 covers 13 residues. Trimming cost V 4 bases and J 2 bases, with 10 bases left between them. CDR1 and CDR2 (germline): SQVTM, ANQGSEA. The CDR3 loop reads CSVAGRHTDTQYF. CDR3 coding DNA: TGCAGCGTTGCTGGGAGGCACACAGATACGCAGTATTTT.

This chain links TRBV7-6 with TRBJ2-7; either TRBD1 or TRBD2 may supply D (5 bases each). This CDR3 contains 15 residues. Germline V CDR1 and CDR2: SGHVS, FNYEAQ. V was shortened by 3 bases and J by 2 bases, with 14 bases between the two germline ends. The CDR3 DNA reads TGTGCCAGCAGCTTTTGGGGTACGGGACCCTACGAGCAGTACTTC. It yields the protein CASSFWGTGPYEQYF.

The chain combines TRBV5-1 with TRBJ2-1; 7 bases align to TRBD1. The CDR3 length is 14 residues. V was clipped by 7 bases and J by 4 bases; unmatched bases: 8. From germline, CDR1 is SGHRS and CDR2 YFSETQ. The CDR3 is CASSDWDRYNEQFF. In DNA, the CDR3 is TGCGCCAGCTCAGACTGGGACAGATACAATGAGCAGTTCTTC.

CDR3 coding DNA: TGCAGTGCCCGTAGAGTCGGGGCGAGCGAGACCCAGTACTTC. It encodes CSARRVGASETQYF. The V and J genes are TRBV20-1 and TRBJ2-7; either TRBD1 or TRBD2 may supply D (5 bases each). With the DNA end fitting TRBJ2-5 better, the J assignment may be wrong. The V gene's germline CDR1 is DFQATT and CDR2 SNEGSKA (reference sequence). The CDR3 spans 14 residues.

This chain links TRBV6-1 with TRBJ2-3; D unresolved. The CDR3 consists of 13 residues. In germline, CDR1 is MNHNS, CDR2 SASEGT. The V and J ends lost 5 bases and 0 bases respectively, with 6 bases between them. The CDR3 DNA sequence: TGTGCCAGCAGTACCCACAGCACAGATACGCAGTATTTT. Translated, it gives CASSTHSTDTQYF.

This chain connects TRBV20-1 to TRBJ2-3, with TRBD2 matching over 9 bases. The trim removed 2 bases at V and 4 bases at J, leaving 4 bases unmatched. The germline CDR1 and CDR2 sequences are DFQATT and SNEGSKA (reference sequence). This CDR3 has 14 residues. The CDR3 bases are TGCAGTGCTAGACCCATAGCGGGAGCAGATACGCAGTATTTT. This gives the protein CSARPIAGADTQYF.

This clonotype has just a few counts. This chain links TRBV3-1 with TRBJ2-3; 13 bases align to TRBD2. The CDR3 is 17 residues long. Germline V gene data show CDR1 as LGHDT and CDR2 as YNNKEL (reference sequence). Unmatched junction bases numbered 15, after V lost 4 bases and J lost 11 bases. The CDR3, as DNA: TGTGCCAGCAGCCCATCCGGGACTAGCGGGGCCGGGATCTGGCAGTATTTT. Translating it yields CASSPSGTSGAGIWQYF.